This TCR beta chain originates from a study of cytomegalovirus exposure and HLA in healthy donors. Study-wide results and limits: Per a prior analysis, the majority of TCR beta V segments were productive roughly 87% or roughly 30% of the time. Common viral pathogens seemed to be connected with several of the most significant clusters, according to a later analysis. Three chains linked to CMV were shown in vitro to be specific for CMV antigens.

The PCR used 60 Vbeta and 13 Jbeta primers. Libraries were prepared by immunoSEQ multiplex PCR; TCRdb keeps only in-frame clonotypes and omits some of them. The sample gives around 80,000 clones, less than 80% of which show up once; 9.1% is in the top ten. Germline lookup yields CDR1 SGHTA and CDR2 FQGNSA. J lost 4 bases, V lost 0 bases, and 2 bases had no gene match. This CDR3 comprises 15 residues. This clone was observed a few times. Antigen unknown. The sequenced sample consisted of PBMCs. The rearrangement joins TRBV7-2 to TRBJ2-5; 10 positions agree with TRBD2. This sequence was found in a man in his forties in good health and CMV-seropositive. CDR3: CASSLASGGSETQYF. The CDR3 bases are TGTGCCAGCAGCTTAGCTAGCGGGGGGTCAGAGACCCAGTACTTC. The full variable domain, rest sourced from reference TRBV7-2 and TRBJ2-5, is GAGVSQSPSNKVTEKGKDVELRCDPISGHTALYWYRQSLGQGLEFLIYFQGNSAPDKSGLPSDRFSAERTGGSVSTLTIQRTQQEDSAVYLCASSLASGGSETQYFGPGTRLLVL.